This T cell receptor beta chain was found in a study of neurological immune-mediated disorders. The study's findings and limits: TCR-beta repertoires seemed private in all groups, with no expanded CDR3 amino acid sequences shared. The multiple sclerosis repertoire cluster was not associated with any clinical or MRI feature.

This clonotype was observed many times. The antigen is undetermined. Trimming removed 4 bases from V and 7 bases from J; junction bases left unmatched: 12. Germline CDR1 is SGDLS and CDR2 is YYNGEE. The CDR3 is 16 amino acids. Unsorted libraries were generated from 2 million PBMCs held at -80 degrees C. A single record per CDR3 protein comes from TCRdb applying MiXCR to the 5' RACE reads. The sample yields roughly 70,000 distinct CDR3 sequences, 3.5% to 5% seen once. Sequencing input: PBMCs. This sequence was found in a man aged 25-40 years with multiple sclerosis. The chain uses TRBV9 and TRBJ2-1; 9 nucleotides align to TRBD1. For the CDR3, the DNA is TGTGCCAGCAGCCCTACGGGACAGGGAGGTTGGAATGAGCAGTTCTTC. This sequence encodes CASSPTGQGGWNEQFF. Looking up the rest from reference TRBV9 and TRBJ2-1 gives the full variable domain: DSGVTQTPKHLITATGQRVTLRCSPRSGDLSVYWYQQSLDQGLQFLIQYYNGEERAKGNILERFSAQQFPDLHSELNLSSLELGDSALYFCASSPTGQGGWNEQFFGPGTRLTVL.